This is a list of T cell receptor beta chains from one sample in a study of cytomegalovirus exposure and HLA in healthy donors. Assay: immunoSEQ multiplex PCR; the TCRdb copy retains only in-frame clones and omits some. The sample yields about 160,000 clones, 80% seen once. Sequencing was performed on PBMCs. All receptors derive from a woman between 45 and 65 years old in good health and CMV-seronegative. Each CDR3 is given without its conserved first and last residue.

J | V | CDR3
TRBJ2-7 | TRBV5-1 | ASSLSPGSYEQY
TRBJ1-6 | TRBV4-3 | ASSQAATGGRSPLH
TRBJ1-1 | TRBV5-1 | ASSTTYSVGTEAF
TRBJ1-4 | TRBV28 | ASSLQQGTNEKLF
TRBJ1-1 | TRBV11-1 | ASSRPRQGLDTEAF
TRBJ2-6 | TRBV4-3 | ASSFGNSGANVLT
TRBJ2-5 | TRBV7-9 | ASSFSSGEETQY
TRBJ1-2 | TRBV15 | ATSRALGQGYGYT
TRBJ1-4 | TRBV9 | ASSADRGHEKLF
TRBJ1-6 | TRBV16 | ASSPTGTAYNSPLH
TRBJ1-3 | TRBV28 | ASSLQGSSGNTIY
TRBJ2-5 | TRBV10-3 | AISDNRGGETQY
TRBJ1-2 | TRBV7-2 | ASSQGQGYGYT
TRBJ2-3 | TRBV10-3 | AIRQTDTQY
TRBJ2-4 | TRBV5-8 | ASSSLGASGGGGNIQY
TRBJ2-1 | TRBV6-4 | ASSDSRGSAVNEQF
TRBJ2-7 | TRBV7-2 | ASSPLAGGLGEQY
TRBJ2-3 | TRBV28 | ASSEADTQY
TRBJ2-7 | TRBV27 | ASSTGAGRSRY
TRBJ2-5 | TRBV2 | ASSERQGETQY
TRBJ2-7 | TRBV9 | ASSVGRGSYEQY
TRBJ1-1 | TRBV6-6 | ASSTAGTGRGTEAF
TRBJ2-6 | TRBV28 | ASSSPRAGANVLT
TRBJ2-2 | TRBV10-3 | ANSGGPNTGELF
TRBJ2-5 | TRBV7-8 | ASSFAGGNQETQY
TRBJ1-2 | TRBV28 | ASSLRQGSYYGYT
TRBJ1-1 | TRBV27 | ASSLSTGGTEAF
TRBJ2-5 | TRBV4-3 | ASSQTLQGPETQY
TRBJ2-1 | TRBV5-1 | ASSLVPSGRGNEQF
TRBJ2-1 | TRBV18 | ASSPLAGPPGEQF
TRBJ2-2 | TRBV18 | ASSPPRVVVTGELF
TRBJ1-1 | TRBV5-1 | ASSLVDRYRTSEAF
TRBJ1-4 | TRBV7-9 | ASRPTGGDEKLF
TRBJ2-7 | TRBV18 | ASSLTSGGEQY
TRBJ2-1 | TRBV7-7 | ASSLTSRDEQF
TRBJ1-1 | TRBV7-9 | ASSSGRGRVTEAF
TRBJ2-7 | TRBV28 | ASTGNEQY
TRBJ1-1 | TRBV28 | ASSFSGQGARAF
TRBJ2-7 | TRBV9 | ASSVATGREQY
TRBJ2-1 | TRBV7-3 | ASSTDRAYYNEQF
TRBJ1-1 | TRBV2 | ASSDARGKVTEAF
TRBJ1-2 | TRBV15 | ATSRDSRVFGGYT
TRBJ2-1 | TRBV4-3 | ASSQNPTGNYNEQF